The clone carrying this T cell receptor (beta chain) was observed a handful of times. Antigen: not known. These data belong to a study of CD8 T cells in ankylosing spondylitis. Overall study results and limits: Made up of under ten highly homologous variants, a TCR beta motif appeared characteristic of ankylosing spondylitis blood.

V gave up 4 bases and J gave up 0 bases, with 13 bases separating them. From germline, CDR1 is SGHAT and CDR2 FQNNGV. This CDR3 spans 17 amino acids. Quantitative 5'-RACE was performed with molecular barcodes, and it yielded the TCR beta libraries. TCRdb re-called the 5' RACE reads with MiXCR, one entry per CDR3 protein. The sample contains 250,000 to 350,000 distinct CDR3 sequences, about 20% of which appear only once. The sequenced sample was blood, either unsorted or a sorted T cell fraction (not recorded which). This TCR derives from a female donor with ankylosing spondylitis or in good health (not recorded which). V gene TRBV11-2 combines with J gene TRBJ1-6; unclear D gene. The CDR3 here is CASSSLQTSSYNSPLHF. The CDR3 DNA reads as TGTGCCAGCAGCTCCCTACAGACTAGCTCCTATAATTCACCCCTCCACTTT. Full variable domain (remainder filled in from reference TRBV11-2 and TRBJ1-6): EAGVAQSPRYKIIEKRQSVAFWCNPISGHATLYWYQQILGQGPKLLIQFQNNGVVDDSQLPKDRFSAERLKGVDSTLKIQPAKLEDSAVYLCASSSLQTSSYNSPLHFGNGTRLTVT.